This TCR beta chain emerged from a study of cytomegalovirus exposure and HLA in healthy donors. On the study more broadly: For the approximately 390 genotyped donors, roughly 81% fell within the Caucasian-associated ancestry cluster.

PCR employed 60 Vbeta and 13 Jbeta primers. Using immunoSEQ multiplex PCR, the repertoire was profiled, and TCRdb retains in-frame clones only, with some absent. The repertoire has around 94,000 clones, approximately 88% of them found once; the top ten carry about 2.1%. Concerning this clone: Its antigen remains unknown.

Whole-study findings and limits: In a later analysis, DRB1 alleles had the most associated TCRs; HLA-C alleles the fewest. As a later analysis showed, a missense DCLRE1C variant was linked to trimming of TCR beta V- and J-genes.

CDR3 size: 15 residues. Germline CDR1 is SGHRS and CDR2 is YFSETQ. Trimming stripped 5 bases from V and 5 bases from J, with 17 bases between. The V gene is TRBV5-1, the J gene TRBJ2-1; TRBD2 is a possible D gene (5 bases). The sequenced sample was PBMCs. The sequence was collected from a man in his late teens or twenties in good health and CMV-seronegative. The CDR3 region has the DNA TGCGCCAGCAGGGCGGGTAGCACGACCAACAATGAGCAGTTCTTC. It translates to CASRAGSTTNNEQFF.